This paragraph covers one TCR beta chain sequence. The length of the CDR3 is 14 residues. Losses at the gene ends were 3 bases for V and 7 bases for J; bases not matched to a gene: 11. The germline CDR1 and CDR2 sequences are DFQATT and SNEGSKA (reference sequence). This sample stems from a study of blood T cell repertoires in COVID-19. The protocol was immunoSEQ multiplex PCR, while the TCRdb copy is restricted to in-frame clones and leaves out a portion. The repertoire holds 100,000 to 150,000 clones, with around 89% as singletons. The origin of this receptor is a man aged 45-60 years with active or convalescent COVID-19. The V and J genes are TRBV20-1 and TRBJ2-7; 8 bases line up with TRBD2. The sequenced sample was peripheral blood. In nucleotides, the CDR3 is TGCAGTGCTAGTGAGGGACTAGGATACGGGGAGCAGTACTTC. Its translation: CSASEGLGYGEQYF.